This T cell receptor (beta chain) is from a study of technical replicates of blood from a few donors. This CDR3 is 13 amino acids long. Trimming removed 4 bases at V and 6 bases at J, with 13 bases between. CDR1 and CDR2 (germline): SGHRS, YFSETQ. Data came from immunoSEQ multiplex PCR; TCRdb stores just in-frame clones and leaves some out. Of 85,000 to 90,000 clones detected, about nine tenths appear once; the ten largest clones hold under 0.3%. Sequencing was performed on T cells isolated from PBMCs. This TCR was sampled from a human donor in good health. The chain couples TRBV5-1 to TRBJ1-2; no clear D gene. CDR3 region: CASSVAGEHGYTF. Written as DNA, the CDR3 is TGCGCCAGCAGCGTTGCTGGGGAGCATGGCTACACCTTC.